Below, 13 T cell receptor beta chains from the same sample are listed, as sequenced in a study of T-cell reconstitution after alpha-beta-depleted transplantation in children. Unique molecular identifiers were used in preparing the TCRbeta library. One entry per CDR3 protein, called by TCRdb with MiXCR from the PCR reads. Of approximately 420,000 distinct CDR3 sequences listed, about 11% are singletons. Source: PBMCs from the stem cell graft donor, taken from the stem cell graft. The receptors shown here come from a human donor who donated a stem cell graft to a child with acute myeloid leukemia.

In this sample, this clonotype turned up a few times. This chain links TRBV14 with TRBJ1-2; D might be TRBD1 (6 bases). Trimming shortened V by 0 bases and J by 8 bases, and 19 bases separated the two germline ends. Germline V CDR1 and CDR2: SGHDN, FVKESK. The CDR3 contains 16 residues. The chain's CDR3 is CASSQDHTFSGGGYTF. For the CDR3, the DNA is TGTGCCAGCAGCCAAGATCACACCTTTTCCGGGGGCGGCTACACCTTC.

The V and J genes are TRBV5-1 and TRBJ2-1; 7 bases agree with TRBD1. Germline CDR1 is SGHRS and CDR2 is YFSETQ. CDR3 length: 14 amino acids. The ends lost 2 bases at V and 4 bases at J; junction bases unmatched: 3. The CDR3 region has the DNA TGCGCCAGCAGCTTTGGGGACAGATACAATGAGCAGTTCTTC. It translates to CASSFGDRYNEQFF.

The chain uses TRBV5-4 and TRBJ1-2; 8 bases match TRBD1. J was trimmed by 8 bases and V by 0 bases; bases with no gene match: 6. CDR1 and CDR2 from the germline V gene are SGHNT and YYREEE (reference sequence). The length of the CDR3 is 14 residues. The CDR3 region is CASSLGTGGVGYTF. CDR3 nucleotide sequence: TGTGCCAGCAGCTTGGGCACAGGGGGAGTGGGCTACACCTTC. The whole variable domain, remainder taken from reference TRBV5-4 and TRBJ1-2, is ETGVTQSPTHLIKTRGQQVTLRCSSQSGHNTVSWYQQALGQGPQFIFQYYREEENGRGNFPPRFSGLQFPNYSSELNVNALELDDSALYLCASSLGTGGVGYTFGSGTRLTVV.

The rearrangement links TRBV20-1 to TRBJ2-2, with 9 bases that match TRBD2. The CDR3 extends over 15 amino acids. The junction had 2 bases not matched to a gene; V was cut back by 2 bases and J by 1 base. Germline CDR1 and CDR2: DFQATT and SNEGSKA (reference sequence). CDR3 amino acids: CSARRLAVNTGELFF. CDR3 DNA: TGCAGTGCTAGAAGACTAGCGGTGAACACCGGGGAGCTGTTTTTT.

There are a few counts of this clonotype. This chain connects TRBV6-1 to TRBJ2-2; a possible D gene is TRBD2 (5 bases). Germline values: CDR1 MNHNS, CDR2 SASEGT. V shed 1 base and J shed 6 bases, with 6 bases lying between them. The CDR3 sequence is 13 residues long. CDR3 bases: TGTGCCAGCAGTGAAGGGAGGTCCGGGGAGCTGTTTTTT. Its protein product is CASSEGRSGELFF.

The gene calls are TRBV15 and TRBJ2-7, with D possibly TRBD1 on 6 matching bases. Between the trimmed V and J ends, which lost 5 bases and 2 bases, there was a span of 10 bases. Germline V gene sequence: CDR1 LNHNV, CDR2 YYDKDF (reference sequence). CDR3 length equals 13 residues. The CDR3 reads CATSGRGTYEQYF. As DNA, the CDR3 is TGTGCCACCAGCGGCAGGGGCACCTACGAGCAGTACTTC.

This clonotype came up a few times. The rearrangement joins TRBV10-2 to TRBJ2-7; D uncertain. Germline V CDR1 and CDR2: WSHSY, SAAADI. The CDR3 spans 14 residues. The V end was cut by 11 bases, the J end by 2 bases, with 19 bases between. For the CDR3, the DNA is TGCGCCGCTGCAGTCGCCCGTTTCCCCTACGAGCAGTACGTC. This gives the protein CAAAVARFPYEQYV.

In its sample, this clonotype was seen many times. The chain recombines TRBV10-2 with TRBJ2-3; 8 nucleotides agree with TRBD1. The CDR3 runs to 15 residues. With V trimmed by 3 bases and J by 5 bases, 7 bases remained unmatched. From germline, CDR1 is WSHSY and CDR2 SAAADI. The CDR3 DNA sequence: TGCGCCAGCAGTGATTTTCAGGGGGCAGGAGATACGCAGTATTTT. It codes for CASSDFQGAGDTQYF.

This clonotype came up a few times. J is TRBJ2-7 and V is TRBV5-1; D gene unclear. The length of the CDR3 is 14 residues. Trimming shortened V by 7 bases and J by 0 bases, and 14 bases separated the two germline ends. Germline V gene lookup returns CDR1 SGHRS and CDR2 YFSETQ. The CDR3 spells CASSRSQVSYEQYF. In nucleotides, the CDR3 is TGCGCCAGCTCCCGCTCCCAGGTCTCCTACGAGCAGTACTTC.

The chain carries TRBV11-2 and TRBJ2-3; D not certain. The germline gives CDR1 SGHAT, CDR2 FQNNGV. The CDR3 runs 17 residues. Trimming removed 1 base from V and 0 bases from J, with 14 bases in between. The CDR3 DNA sequence: TGTGCCAGCAGCTTAGTTCTCGGCGGAACTAGCACAGATACGCAGTATTTT. Amino acids: CASSLVLGGTSTDTQYF.

This clonotype has more than one count but fewer than ten. This chain links TRBV5-5 with TRBJ2-4; 10 bases map to TRBD2. J was trimmed by 1 base and V by 4 bases; bases with no gene match: 5. Germline CDR1 reads SGHKS; CDR2 reads YYEKEE (reference sequence). The CDR3 runs to 16 residues. The CDR3 coding sequence is TGTGCCAGCAGCCCGATGGGACTAGCGGCCAAAAACATTCAGTACTTC. It translates to CASSPMGLAAKNIQYF.

This clonotype showed up just a few times. This sequence joins TRBV11-3 and TRBJ2-1, with TRBD2 matching over 10 bases. The V gene end was trimmed by 4 bases and the J gene end by 4 bases; junction bases not matched to a gene: 7. Germline V gene data show CDR1 as SGHNT and CDR2 as YENEEA. This CDR3 contains 16 residues. Here the CDR3 DNA reads TGTGCCAGCAGCTCCCCCCTAGCGGGGGATTACAATGAGCAGTTCTTC. Translated: CASSSPLAGDYNEQFF.

This chain uses TRBV5-6 with TRBJ1-2, with D possibly matching TRBD1 (5 bases). The germline V and J ends were trimmed by 0 bases and 1 base, with 13 bases remaining between them. The CDR3 runs to 16 residues. Germline values: CDR1 SGHDT, CDR2 YYEEEE. The CDR3 is CASSLGPPGNNYGYTF. The CDR3, as DNA: TGTGCCAGCAGCTTGGGGCCTCCAGGGAATAACTATGGCTACACCTTC.